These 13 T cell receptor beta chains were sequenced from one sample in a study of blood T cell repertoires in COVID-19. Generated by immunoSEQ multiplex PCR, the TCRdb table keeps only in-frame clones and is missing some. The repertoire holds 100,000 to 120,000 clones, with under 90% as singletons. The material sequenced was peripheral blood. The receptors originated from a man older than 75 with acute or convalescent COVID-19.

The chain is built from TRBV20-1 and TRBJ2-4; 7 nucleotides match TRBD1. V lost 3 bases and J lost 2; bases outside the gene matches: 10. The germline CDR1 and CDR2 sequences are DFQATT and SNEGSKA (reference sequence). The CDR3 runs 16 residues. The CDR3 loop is CSASWGNRGTKNIQYF. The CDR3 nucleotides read TGCAGTGCTAGTTGGGGAAACAGGGGTACCAAAAACATTCAGTACTTC.

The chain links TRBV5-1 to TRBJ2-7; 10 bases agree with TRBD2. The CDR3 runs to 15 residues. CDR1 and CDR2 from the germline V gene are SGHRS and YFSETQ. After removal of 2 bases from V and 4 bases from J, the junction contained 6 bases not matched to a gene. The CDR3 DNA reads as TGCGCCAGCAGCTTAGGTAGGACTAGCGGTTACGAGCAGTACTTC. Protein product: CASSLGRTSGYEQYF.

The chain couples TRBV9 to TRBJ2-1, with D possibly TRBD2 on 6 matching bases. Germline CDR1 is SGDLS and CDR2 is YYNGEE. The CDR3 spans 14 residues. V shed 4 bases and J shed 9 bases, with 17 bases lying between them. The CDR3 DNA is TGTGCCAGCAGCTCGACTAGTTCCTTTGGTGAGCAGTTCTTC. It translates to CASSSTSSFGEQFF.

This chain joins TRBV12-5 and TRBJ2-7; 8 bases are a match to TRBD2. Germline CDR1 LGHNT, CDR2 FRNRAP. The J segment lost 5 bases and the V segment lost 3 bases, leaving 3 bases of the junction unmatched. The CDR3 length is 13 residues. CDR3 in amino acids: CASGLSGSHEQYF. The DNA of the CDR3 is TGTGCTAGTGGTTTAAGCGGGAGCCACGAGCAGTACTTC.

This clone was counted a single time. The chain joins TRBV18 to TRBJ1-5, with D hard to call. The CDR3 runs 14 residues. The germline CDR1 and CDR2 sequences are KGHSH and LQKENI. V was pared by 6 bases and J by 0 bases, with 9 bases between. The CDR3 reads CASSRRDSNQPQHF. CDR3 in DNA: TGTGCCAGCTCCCGGAGGGATAGCAATCAGCCCCAGCATTTT.

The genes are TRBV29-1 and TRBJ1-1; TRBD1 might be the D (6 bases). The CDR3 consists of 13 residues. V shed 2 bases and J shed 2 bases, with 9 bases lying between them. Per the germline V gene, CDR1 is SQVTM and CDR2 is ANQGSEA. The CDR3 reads CSVERGGNTEAFF. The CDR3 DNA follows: TGCAGCGTTGAACGGGGGGGCAACACTGAAGCTTTCTTT. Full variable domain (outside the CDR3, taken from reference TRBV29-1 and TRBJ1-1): SAVISQKPSRDICQRGTSLTIQCQVDSQVTMMFWYRQQPGQSLTLIATANQGSEATYESGFVIDKFPISRPNLTFSTLTVSNMSPEDSSIYLCSVERGGNTEAFFGQGTRLTVV.

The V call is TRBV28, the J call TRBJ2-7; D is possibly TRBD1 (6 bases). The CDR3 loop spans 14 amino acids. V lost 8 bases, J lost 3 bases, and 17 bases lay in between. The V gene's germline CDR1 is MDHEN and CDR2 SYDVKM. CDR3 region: CASLKTGRDYEQYF. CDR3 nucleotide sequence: TGTGCCAGCCTGAAAACAGGGAGAGACTACGAGCAGTACTTC.

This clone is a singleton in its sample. The CDR3 is CSVEPRQDNEQFF. The DNA for the CDR3 is TGCAGCGTTGAACCCAGACAGGACAATGAGCAGTTCTTC. V gene TRBV29-1 combines with J gene TRBJ2-1; weak D call: TRBD1 (6 bases). CDR1 is SQVTM and CDR2 is ANQGSEA in the germline V gene. The CDR3 covers 13 residues. Deletions cut 2 bases from V and 5 bases from J, with 10 bases between.

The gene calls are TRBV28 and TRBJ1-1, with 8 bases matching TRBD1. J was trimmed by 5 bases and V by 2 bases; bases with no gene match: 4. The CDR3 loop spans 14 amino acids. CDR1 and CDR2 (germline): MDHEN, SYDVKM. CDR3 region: CASSLRHRGTEAFF. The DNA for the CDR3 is TGTGCCAGCAGTTTACGACACAGGGGGACTGAAGCTTTCTTT. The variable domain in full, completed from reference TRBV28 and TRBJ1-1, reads DVKVTQSSRYLVKRTGEKVFLECVQDMDHENMFWYRQDPGLGLRLIYFSYDVKMKEKGDIPEGYSVSREKKERFSLILESASTNQTSMYLCASSLRHRGTEAFFGQGTRLTVV.

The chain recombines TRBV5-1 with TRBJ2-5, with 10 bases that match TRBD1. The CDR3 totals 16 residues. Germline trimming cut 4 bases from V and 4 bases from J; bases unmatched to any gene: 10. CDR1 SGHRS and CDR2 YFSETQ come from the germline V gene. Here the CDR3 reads CASSQTGGAGGETQYF. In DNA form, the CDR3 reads TGCGCCAGCAGCCAGACAGGGGGCGCTGGGGGAGAGACCCAGTACTTC.

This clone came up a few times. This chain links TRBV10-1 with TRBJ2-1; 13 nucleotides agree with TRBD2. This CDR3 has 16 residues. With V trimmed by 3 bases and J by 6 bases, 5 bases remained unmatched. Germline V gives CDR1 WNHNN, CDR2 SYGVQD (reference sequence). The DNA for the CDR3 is TGCGCCAGCAGTGACTCTACTAGCGGGAGGGCCAATGAGCAGTTCTTC. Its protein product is CASSDSTSGRANEQFF.

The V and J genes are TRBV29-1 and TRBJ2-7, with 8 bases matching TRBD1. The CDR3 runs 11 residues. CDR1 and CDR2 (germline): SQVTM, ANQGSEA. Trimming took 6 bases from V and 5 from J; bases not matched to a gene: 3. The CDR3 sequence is CSVGQADEQYF. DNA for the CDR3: TGCAGCGTGGGACAGGCCGACGAGCAGTACTTC.

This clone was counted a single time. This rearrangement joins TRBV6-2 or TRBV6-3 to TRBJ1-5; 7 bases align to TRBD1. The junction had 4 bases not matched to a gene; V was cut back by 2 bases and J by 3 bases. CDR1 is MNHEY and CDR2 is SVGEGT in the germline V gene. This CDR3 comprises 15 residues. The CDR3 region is CASSYIQGINQPQHF. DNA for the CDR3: TGTGCCAGCAGTTACATACAGGGGATCAATCAGCCCCAGCATTTT.